This is a list of T cell receptor beta chains from one sample in a study of identical twins. TCRdb re-called the 5' RACE reads through MiXCR, storing one row per CDR3 protein. The sample includes around 1.7 million distinct CDR3 sequences, roughly 35% of them seen just once. Sequencing input: cord blood. The receptor source for this set is a newborn girl in good health. Both conserved end residues are part of each CDR3. The D gene is left open where the match is weak. The size of a clone is reported for some rows only, either as once, few or many, or as a class for expanded clones.

len,v_gene,d_gene,j_gene,abundance,CDR3nt,CDR3aa
16,TRBV4-2,-,TRBJ1-5,-,TGTGCCAGCAGCCAAGACGTTGGGTTGTTGGAGCAGCCCCAGCATTTT,CASSQDVGLLEQPQHF
16,TRBV7-9,TRBD2,TRBJ2-7,-,TGTGCCAGCAGCTTATTCGGGAGGGCCCTCTACAATGAGCAGTACTTC,CASSLFGRALYNEQYF
15,TRBV20-1,TRBD1,TRBJ1-2,few,TGCAGTGCTAGAGATTTGGGACAGGGCGTCTATGGCTACACCTTC,CSARDLGQGVYGYTF
15,TRBV7-9,-,TRBJ1-2,-,TGTGCCAGCAGCTTAGGCGGGGTAGGGGCCTATGGCTACACCTTC,CASSLGGVGAYGYTF
16,TRBV7-6,-,TRBJ1-5,few,TGTGCCAGCAGCGCGACGCAACAGGGTAGGAATCAGCCCCAGCATTTT,CASSATQQGRNQPQHF
16,TRBV9,TRBD2,TRBJ2-5,few,TGTGCCAGCAGCGTTCCTAGCGGGGGCCTTCAAGAGACCCAGTACTTC,CASSVPSGGLQETQYF
13,TRBV27,-,TRBJ1-2,-,TGTGCCAGCAGTTTATCGGACTCTGGCGGCTACACCTTC,CASSLSDSGGYTF
14,TRBV27,-,TRBJ1-5,once,TGTGCCAGCAGTTTAGTGGGGTACAATCAGCCCCAGCATTTT,CASSLVGYNQPQHF
16,TRBV28,TRBD2,TRBJ2-7,-,TGTGCCAGCAGTTTGGGGACTAGCGGACTATCCTACGAGCAGTACTTC,CASSLGTSGLSYEQYF
14,TRBV2,-,TRBJ2-1,-,TGTGCCAGCAGCGGGGACTTAGCGAGGAATGAGCAGTTCTTC,CASSGDLARNEQFF
13,TRBV10-3,-,TRBJ1-1,once,TGTGCCACCCAGGACGGAAAGAACACTGAAGCTTTCTTT,CATQDGKNTEAFF
14,TRBV6-1,TRBD1,TRBJ1-1,-,TGTGCCAGCAGTGATATGGGACAGCGCACTGAAGCTTTCTTT,CASSDMGQRTEAFF
12,TRBV10-3,-,TRBJ2-7,-,TGTGCCACCCAGGGAAACTCCTACGAGCAGTACTTC,CATQGNSYEQYF
18,TRBV29-1,-,TRBJ2-3,-,-,CSVGGAPGVGAGTDTRYF
14,TRBV2,-,TRBJ1-4,-,TGTGCCAGCAGGGTACAGACGCCGAATGAAAAACTGTTTTTT,CASRVQTPNEKLFF
14,TRBV7-6,-,TRBJ1-4,-,TGTGCCAGCAGCTTAGCTGGGGCCCATGAAAAACTGTTTTTT,CASSLAGAHEKLFF
15,TRBV2,-,TRBJ2-1,few,TGTGCCAGCAGTGATCGGGTTAGTCCCATCAATGAGCAGTTCTTC,CASSDRVSPINEQFF
15,TRBV20-1,TRBD2,TRBJ2-1,-,TGCAGTGCTACCGGACTAGCGGGCTCCTACAATGAGCAGTTCTTC,CSATGLAGSYNEQFF
18,TRBV7-2,-,TRBJ2-1,-,TGTGCCAGCAGCTTGGTGACCGGAGCCCTTAAGGCCCACAATGAGCAGTTCTTC,CASSLVTGALKAHNEQFF
14,TRBV4-1,-,TRBJ2-5,-,TGCGCCAGCAGCTCGAGCGACTACCGAGGTGCCCAGTACTTC,CASSSSDYRGAQYF
12,TRBV28,-,TRBJ2-3,-,TGTGCCAGCAGGGACACGGTGGGAACGCAGTATTTT,CASRDTVGTQYF
14,TRBV19,-,TRBJ1-1,few,TGTGCCAGTAGTATAGCGGCGCGCGACACTGAAGCTTTCTTT,CASSIAARDTEAFF
13,TRBV20-1,-,TRBJ1-1,-,TGCAGTGCTAGAGATTGGTTTTTCGATGGGGCTTTCTTT,CSARDWFFDGAFF
13,TRBV5-1,-,TRBJ1-1,-,TGCGCCAGCAGCTTGGCGAGGCAGACTGAAGCTTTCTTT,CASSLARQTEAFF
12,TRBV24-1,-,TRBJ2-7,-,TGTGCCACCAGTGATTCGAGGGTACAGCAGTACTTC,CATSDSRVQQYF
15,TRBV4-1,-,TRBJ2-5,few,TGCGCCAGCAGCCGGATAGGCGGGGTCCAAGAGACCCAGTACTTC,CASSRIGGVQETQYF